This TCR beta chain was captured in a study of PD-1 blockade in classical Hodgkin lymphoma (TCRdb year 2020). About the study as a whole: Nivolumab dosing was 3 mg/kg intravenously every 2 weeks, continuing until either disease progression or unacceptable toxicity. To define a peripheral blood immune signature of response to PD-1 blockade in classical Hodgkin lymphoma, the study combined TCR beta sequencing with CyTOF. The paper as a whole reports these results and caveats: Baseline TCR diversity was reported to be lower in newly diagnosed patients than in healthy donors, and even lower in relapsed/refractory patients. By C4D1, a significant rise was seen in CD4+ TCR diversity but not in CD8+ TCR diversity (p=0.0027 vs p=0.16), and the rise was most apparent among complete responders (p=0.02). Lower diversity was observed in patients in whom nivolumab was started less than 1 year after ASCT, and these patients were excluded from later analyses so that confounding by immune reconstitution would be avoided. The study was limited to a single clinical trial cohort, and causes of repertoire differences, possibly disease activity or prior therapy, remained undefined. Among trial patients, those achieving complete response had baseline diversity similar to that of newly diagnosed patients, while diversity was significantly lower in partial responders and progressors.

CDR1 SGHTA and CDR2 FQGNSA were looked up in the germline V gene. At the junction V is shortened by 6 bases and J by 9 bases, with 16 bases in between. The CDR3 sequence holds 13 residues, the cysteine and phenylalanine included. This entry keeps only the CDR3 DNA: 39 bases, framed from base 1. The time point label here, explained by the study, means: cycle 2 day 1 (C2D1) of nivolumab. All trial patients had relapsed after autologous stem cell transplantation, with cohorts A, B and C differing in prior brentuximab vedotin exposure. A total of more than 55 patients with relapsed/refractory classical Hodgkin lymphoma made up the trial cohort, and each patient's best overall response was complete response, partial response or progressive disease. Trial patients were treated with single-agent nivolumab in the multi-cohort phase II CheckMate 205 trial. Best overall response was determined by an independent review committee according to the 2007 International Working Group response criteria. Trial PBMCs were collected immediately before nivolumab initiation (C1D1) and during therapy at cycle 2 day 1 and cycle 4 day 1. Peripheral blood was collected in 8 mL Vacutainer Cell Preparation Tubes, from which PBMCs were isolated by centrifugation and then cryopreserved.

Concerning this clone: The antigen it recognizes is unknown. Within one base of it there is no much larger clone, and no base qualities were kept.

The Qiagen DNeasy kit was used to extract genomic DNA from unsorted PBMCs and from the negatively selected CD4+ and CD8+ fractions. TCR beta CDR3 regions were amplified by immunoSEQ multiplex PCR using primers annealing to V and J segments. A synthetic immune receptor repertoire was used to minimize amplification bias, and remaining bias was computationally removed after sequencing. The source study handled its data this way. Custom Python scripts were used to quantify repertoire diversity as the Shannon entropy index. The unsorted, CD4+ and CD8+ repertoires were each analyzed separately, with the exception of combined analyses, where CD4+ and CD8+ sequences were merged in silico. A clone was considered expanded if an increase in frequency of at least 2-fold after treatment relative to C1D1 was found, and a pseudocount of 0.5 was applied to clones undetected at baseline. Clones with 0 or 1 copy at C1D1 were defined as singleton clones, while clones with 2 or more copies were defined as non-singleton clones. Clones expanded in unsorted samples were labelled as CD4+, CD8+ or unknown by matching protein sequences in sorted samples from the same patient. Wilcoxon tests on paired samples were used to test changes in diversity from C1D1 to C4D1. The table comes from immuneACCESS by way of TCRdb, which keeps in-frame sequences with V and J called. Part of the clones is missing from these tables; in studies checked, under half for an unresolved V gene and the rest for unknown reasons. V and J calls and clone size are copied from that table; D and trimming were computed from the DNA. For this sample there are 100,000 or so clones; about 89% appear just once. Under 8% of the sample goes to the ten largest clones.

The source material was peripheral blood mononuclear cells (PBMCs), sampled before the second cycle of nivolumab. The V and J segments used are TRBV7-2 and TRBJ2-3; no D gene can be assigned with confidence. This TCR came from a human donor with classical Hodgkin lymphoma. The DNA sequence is TGTGCCAGCAGTTCTATTATCCGAGGCACGCAGTATTTT. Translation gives CASSSIIRGTQYF.